Listed below are T cell receptor beta chains from one sample, sequenced in a study of memory CD8 T cells in hepatitis C reinfection. TCRdb's copy holds only in-frame clones and misses some; the assay was immunoSEQ multiplex PCR. Among about 200 clones listed, 60% to 75% were seen once. The sequencing sample was made of HCV tetramer-positive CD8+ T cells sorted from blood. Receptor source: a man aged 50 or older with hepatitis C virus infection. Both conserved end residues are part of each CDR3. D genes are given only for firm matches. Clone size is not always given. Where it is, it says once, few, many or a class for expanded clones.

cdr3_length	v_call	clone_size	d_call	j_call	cdr3_aa	cdr3_nt
14	TRBV14	-	TRBD2	TRBJ2-7	CASSRVGEGYEQYF	TGTGCCAGCAGCCGGGTGGGGGAGGGCTACGAGCAGTACTTC
13	TRBV15	-	TRBD2	TRBJ2-7	CATETSGTYEQYF	TGTGCCACTGAGACTAGCGGGACCTACGAGCAGTACTTC
17	TRBV19	-	-	TRBJ2-7	CASSIVLGLIGTYEQYF	TGTGCCAGTAGTATAGTTCTGGGACTGATCGGAACCTACGAGCAGTACTTC
13	TRBV14	hyperexpanded	-	TRBJ1-1	CASSRGPDTEAFF	TGTGCCAGCAGCCGAGGGCCCGACACTGAAGCTTTCTTT
16	TRBV4-2	-	TRBD1	TRBJ2-2	CASSQEAGGAPGELFF	TGTGCCAGCAGCCAAGAGGCAGGGGGCGCCCCCGGGGAGCTGTTTTTT
16	TRBV4-1	-	TRBD2	TRBJ2-1	CASSQDWSGSPNEQFF	TGCGCCAGCAGCCAAGATTGGAGCGGGAGTCCAAATGAGCAGTTCTTC
15	TRBV4-2	-	TRBD2	TRBJ2-7	CASSQLLAGGNEQYF	TGTGCCAGCAGCCAACTACTAGCGGGAGGAAATGAGCAGTACTTC
16	TRBV4-2	-	-	TRBJ2-7	CASSPEFTGAPYEQYF	TGTGCCAGCAGCCCCGAATTTACGGGAGCCCCCTACGAGCAGTACTTC
14	TRBV19	-	-	TRBJ2-5	CASSIPGVWETQYF	TGTGCCAGTAGTATTCCCGGGGTATGGGAGACCCAGTACTTC
15	TRBV6-1	-	TRBD1	TRBJ2-7	CASSELVTGDYEQYF	TGTGCCAGCAGTGAATTGGTGACAGGGGATTACGAGCAGTACTTC
15	TRBV4-2	-	-	TRBJ2-7	CASSQVQGEQSEQYF	TGTGCCAGCAGCCAAGTTCAGGGTGAGCAGTCCGAGCAGTACTTC
15	TRBV9	-	TRBD1	TRBJ1-2	CASSVEGQGADGYTF	TGTGCCAGCAGCGTAGAGGGACAGGGGGCGGATGGCTACACCTTC
15	TRBV4-3	-	TRBD1	TRBJ1-2	CASSQEPTGVDGYTF	TGCGCCAGCAGCCAAGAGCCTACAGGGGTAGATGGCTACACCTTC
14	TRBV14	few	-	TRBJ2-1	CASSIAGTHNEQFF	TGTGCCAGCAGCATCGCCGGGACTCACAATGAGCAGTTCTTC
16	TRBV28	large	-	TRBJ2-1	CASSYLPSSSYNEQFF	TGTGCCAGCAGTTACCTCCCTTCGAGCTCCTACAATGAGCAGTTCTTC
15	TRBV28	-	TRBD1	TRBJ2-2	CASREGTGSIGELFF	TGTGCCAGCAGGGAAGGGACAGGGAGTATCGGGGAGCTGTTTTTT
18	TRBV4-2	-	TRBD2	TRBJ2-2	CASSQEVAGGTNTGELFF	TGTGCCAGCAGCCAAGAGGTAGCGGGAGGTACGAACACCGGGGAGCTGTTTTTT
16	TRBV6-1	hyperexpanded	-	TRBJ2-7	CASSEVVTAFSYEQYF	TGTGCCAGCAGTGAAGTAGTGACAGCCTTCTCCTACGAGCAGTACTTC